This T cell receptor (beta chain) stems from a study of neoadjuvant nivolumab and ipilimumab in lung cancer (dated by TCRdb to about 2020). Study-level background: Intravenous nivolumab was dosed at 3 mg/kg on days 1, 15 and 29, and in the combination arm ipilimumab 1 mg/kg was added on day 1 only. The primary trial endpoint was the major pathologic response (MPR) rate in the intention-to-treat population in each study arm. In the trial, 40 to 45 patients with operable NSCLC were treated, of whom 23 were randomized to nivolumab monotherapy and roughly 20 to nivolumab plus ipilimumab. TCR repertoires in pretherapy (baseline) peripheral blood were compared with TCR repertoires in tumors resected at surgery after neoadjuvant immune checkpoint blockade. Matched pretherapy and resected tumor pairs were analyzed for seven patients, of whom four received nivolumab and three received nivolumab plus ipilimumab. Study-wide findings and limitations: A small number of samples was subjected to TCR sequencing. From pretherapy to surgery, tumor T-cell richness and clonality increased in three of three dual-therapy tumors but in only two of four nivolumab-treated tumors. No significant correlation was found between TCR clonality and pathologic tumor regression, and only one major-pathologic-response sample was available for the clonality analysis. TCR richness and clonality were greater in resected tumors than in tumor-adjacent uninvolved lung, and increases were seen in more dual-therapy-treated tumors. Richness in tumors resected after neoadjuvant therapy showed a positive correlation with pretherapy blood TCR richness (Spearman R ≈ 0.87).

A note on this clone: The clone's antigen remains unknown. Base qualities are missing; no much larger clone stands one base away.

In the paper's terms, the time point label means: pretherapy, before neoadjuvant immune checkpoint inhibitors. Samples came from the phase 2 randomized NEOSTAR trial, which tested neoadjuvant nivolumab or nivolumab plus ipilimumab followed by surgery in operable NSCLC. The library was produced with the immunoSEQ multiplex PCR assay. Concerning the study's data processing: Repertoires were summarized in terms of richness and clonality, and significantly expanded and contracted clones between pre- and post-therapy samples were identified. The clones in this table, taken by TCRdb from immuneACCESS, are in-frame only. Not every clone is retained; where verified, under half of the shortfall comes from an unresolved V gene, and the cause of the rest is unknown. V and J calls and clone size come straight from that table; D and trimming were deduced from the DNA. This sample is represented by around 10,000 clones; around 81% of them were singletons. The top ten constitute approximately 3.4% of the sample.

The CDR3 holds 17 amino acids from the cysteine to the phenylalanine. Only CDR3 DNA remains: 51 bases, in frame from the first base. Based on the germline V gene, the CDR1 and CDR2 sequences are WSHSY and SAAADI. After removal of 3 bases from V and 5 bases from J, the junction retains 9 bases not matched to a gene. The material sequenced was peripheral blood, taken before neoadjuvant nivolumab, alone or with ipilimumab. The V gene is TRBV10-2 and the J gene is TRBJ2-3; the junction holds 12 bases that match TRBD2. This receptor was identified in an adult with non-small cell lung cancer. The bases read TGCGCCAGCAGTGACAGGTCGACTAGCGGGAGTGGAGATACGCAGTATTTT. It translates as CASSDRSTSGSGDTQYF.